These T cell receptor beta chains were read from a single sample in a study of beta chain features in type 1 diabetes. Profiling relied on immunoSEQ multiplex PCR, and the TCRdb table lists in-frame clones only, not all of them. The table shows a few hundred thousand clones, with roughly a quarter occurring only once. The sequenced sample consisted of naive CD4+ T cells from blood. These receptors were taken from a woman in her thirties with type 1 diabetes. Each CDR3 is given with its conserved first and last residue. The order of the fields is V gene, clone size, D gene, J gene, CDR3 protein, CDR3 DNA. The D gene is left open where the match is weak. Size is omitted from some rows. Given values are once, few, many or a class for expanded clones.

v_call: TRBV30; clone_size: -; d_call: -; j_call: TRBJ1-2; cdr3_aa: CAWYPRTPGHSIYGYTF; cdr3_nt: TGTGCCTGGTACCCGAGAACCCCGGGACACTCGATCTATGGCTACACCTTC
v_call: TRBV4-1; clone_size: few; d_call: TRBD1; j_call: TRBJ2-5; cdr3_aa: CASSQGDRDRETQYF; cdr3_nt: TGCGCCAGCAGCCAAGGGGACAGGGATCGGGAGACCCAGTACTTC
v_call: TRBV2; clone_size: few; d_call: -; j_call: TRBJ1-1; cdr3_aa: CAGDSRGTEAFF; cdr3_nt: TGTGCCGGAGACAGTAGGGGCACTGAAGCTTTCTTT
v_call: TRBV5-1; clone_size: -; d_call: TRBD2; j_call: TRBJ2-1; cdr3_aa: CASSLDGTRSHLEQFF; cdr3_nt: TGCGCCAGCAGCTTGGACGGGACTAGATCCCACCTTGAGCAGTTCTTC
v_call: TRBV4-2; clone_size: few; d_call: TRBD2; j_call: TRBJ2-3; cdr3_aa: CASSQAETSGSTDTQYF; cdr3_nt: TGTGCCAGCAGCCAAGCTGAGACTAGCGGTTCCACAGATACGCAGTATTTT
v_call: TRBV7-2; clone_size: few; d_call: -; j_call: TRBJ2-5; cdr3_aa: CASSLSRQAQQETQYF; cdr3_nt: TGTGCCAGCAGCTTATCTAGACAGGCCCAACAAGAGACCCAGTACTTC
v_call: TRBV21-1; clone_size: -; d_call: -; j_call: TRBJ2-7; cdr3_aa: CASSKVTGEDEQYF; cdr3_nt: TGTGCCAGCAGCAAGGTTACAGGGGAGGACGAGCAGTACTTC
v_call: TRBV7-2; clone_size: -; d_call: TRBD2; j_call: TRBJ2-2; cdr3_aa: CASSLALVGLADTGELFF; cdr3_nt: TGTGCCAGCAGCTTAGCGCTCGTCGGACTAGCTGACACCGGGGAGCTGTTTTTT
v_call: TRBV7-9; clone_size: few; d_call: -; j_call: TRBJ2-1; cdr3_aa: CASSFAAVSYNEQFF; cdr3_nt: TGTGCCAGCAGCTTCGCAGCGGTTTCCTACAATGAGCAGTTCTTC
v_call: TRBV5-1; clone_size: -; d_call: -; j_call: TRBJ2-1; cdr3_aa: CASSLGRGNGNEQFF; cdr3_nt: TGCGCCAGCAGCTTGGGTAGAGGGAACGGGAATGAGCAGTTCTTC
v_call: TRBV15; clone_size: -; d_call: -; j_call: TRBJ1-1; cdr3_aa: CATRKQGNTEAFF; cdr3_nt: TGTGCCACCAGGAAACAGGGGAACACTGAAGCTTTCTTT
v_call: TRBV7-3; clone_size: few; d_call: -; j_call: TRBJ2-6; cdr3_aa: CASSPIRAHSGANVLTF; cdr3_nt: TGTGCCAGCAGCCCAATCAGGGCCCATTCGGGGGCCAACGTCCTGACTTTC
v_call: TRBV29-1; clone_size: -; d_call: TRBD1; j_call: TRBJ1-1; cdr3_aa: CSVDGTGNTEAFF; cdr3_nt: TGCAGCGTTGACGGGACAGGGAATACCGAAGCTTTCTTT
v_call: TRBV5-1; clone_size: few; d_call: TRBD2; j_call: TRBJ2-5; cdr3_aa: CASSPGTRQETQYF; cdr3_nt: TGCGCCAGCAGCCCCGGGACTAGACAGGAGACCCAGTACTTC
v_call: TRBV29-1; clone_size: -; d_call: TRBD2; j_call: TRBJ2-7; cdr3_aa: CSVEDWGGSSYEQYF; cdr3_nt: TGCAGCGTTGAAGATTGGGGGGGATCAAGCTACGAGCAGTACTTC
v_call: TRBV11-2; clone_size: few; d_call: -; j_call: TRBJ2-3; cdr3_aa: CASSSRIFTDTQYF; cdr3_nt: TGTGCCAGCAGCTCGAGAATATTCACAGATACGCAGTATTTT
v_call: TRBV15; clone_size: -; d_call: -; j_call: TRBJ2-1; cdr3_aa: CATSRVQKEHEQFF; cdr3_nt: TGTGCCACCAGCAGAGTCCAAAAAGAGCATGAGCAGTTCTTC
v_call: TRBV7-2; clone_size: -; d_call: -; j_call: TRBJ2-1; cdr3_aa: CASRMGGFFYNEQFF; cdr3_nt: TGTGCCAGCAGAATGGGGGGATTTTTCTACAATGAGCAGTTCTTC
v_call: TRBV29-1; clone_size: -; d_call: TRBD2; j_call: TRBJ2-1; cdr3_aa: CSVGTSGRRLNEQFF; cdr3_nt: TGCAGCGTGGGGACTAGCGGAAGGAGATTAAATGAGCAGTTCTTC
v_call: TRBV18; clone_size: -; d_call: -; j_call: TRBJ2-5; cdr3_aa: CASSPTVSQETQYF; cdr3_nt: TGTGCCAGCTCACCAACAGTATCCCAAGAGACCCAGTACTTC
v_call: TRBV27; clone_size: -; d_call: -; j_call: TRBJ2-2; cdr3_aa: CASSLLAVLTPITGELFF; cdr3_nt: TGTGCCAGCAGTTTATTGGCGGTTCTCACCCCGATCACCGGGGAGCTGTTTTTT
v_call: TRBV28; clone_size: -; d_call: -; j_call: TRBJ1-5; cdr3_aa: CASSHEGLAGQPQHF; cdr3_nt: TGTGCCAGCAGTCACGAGGGACTGGCGGGCCAGCCCCAGCATTTT
v_call: TRBV9; clone_size: once; d_call: TRBD1; j_call: TRBJ2-2; cdr3_aa: CASSAMTGGWGELFF; cdr3_nt: TGTGCCAGCAGCGCGATGACAGGGGGCTGGGGGGAGCTGTTTTTT
v_call: TRBV27; clone_size: few; d_call: TRBD1; j_call: TRBJ2-5; cdr3_aa: CASSLSRGQGETQYF; cdr3_nt: TGTGCCAGCAGTTTATCGAGGGGACAGGGGGAGACCCAGTACTTC
v_call: TRBV7-7; clone_size: -; d_call: TRBD2; j_call: TRBJ2-1; cdr3_aa: CASSQAGADNEQFF; cdr3_nt: TGTGCTAGCAGTCAAGCGGGAGCAGACAATGAGCAGTTCTTC
v_call: TRBV11-2; clone_size: -; d_call: TRBD1; j_call: TRBJ1-2; cdr3_aa: CASSLDSDRSF; cdr3_nt: TGTGCCAGCAGCTTAGACTCGGACAGGTCCTTC
v_call: TRBV19; clone_size: -; d_call: TRBD1; j_call: TRBJ1-5; cdr3_aa: CASSGTGNQPQHF; cdr3_nt: TGTGCCAGTAGTGGGACAGGGAATCAGCCCCAGCATTTT
v_call: TRBV5-6; clone_size: -; d_call: TRBD1; j_call: TRBJ1-5; cdr3_aa: CASSLGQGLDQPQHF; cdr3_nt: TGTGCCAGCAGCTTGGGACAGGGGTTGGATCAGCCCCAGCATTTT